Following are 4 T cell receptor beta chains from one sample sequenced in a study of T cells in tumors after PD-1 blockade. Data came from immunoSEQ multiplex PCR; TCRdb stores just in-frame clones and leaves some out. The repertoire includes roughly 4,000 clones, about 70% of them detected once, and approximately 18% sits in the top ten. The material sequenced was tumor tissue, taken before anti-PD-1 treatment. Receptor source: a human donor with basal cell carcinoma.

In this sample, this clone turned up a few times. This chain joins TRBV10-3 and TRBJ2-7; 10 positions agree with TRBD2. The CDR3 has 15 residues. The junction had 9 bases not matched to a gene; V was cut back by 6 bases and J by 4 bases. The germline gives CDR1 ENHRY, CDR2 SYGVKD. CDR3 sequence reads: CAISPRASGGYEQYF. DNA for the CDR3: TGTGCCATCAGCCCCCGGGCTAGCGGGGGTTACGAGCAGTACTTC.

This clone was recorded only once. The same CDR3 can be traced to other DNA sequences in this sample. J is TRBJ2-7 and V is TRBV7-9; tentatively, D is TRBD1 or TRBD2 (5 bases each). From germline, CDR1 is SEHNR and CDR2 FQNEAQ (reference sequence). V shed 5 bases and J shed 2 bases, with 10 bases lying between them. The CDR3 extends over 13 amino acids. The CDR3 sequence: CASSPRGPYEQYF. The CDR3 nucleotides are TGTGCCAGCAGCCCCCGGGGACCCTACGAGCAGTACTTC.

The chain joins TRBV7-2 to TRBJ2-7; 10 bases are shared with TRBD2. The CDR3 is 15 residues long. J lost 2 bases, V lost 3 bases, and 4 bases had no gene match. The germline V gene has CDR1 SGHTA and CDR2 FQGNSA. CDR3: CASSLLLAGAYEQYF. The CDR3 DNA reads TGTGCCAGCAGCTTGCTCCTAGCGGGGGCCTACGAGCAGTACTTC.

The V call is TRBV3-1 (or the pseudogene TRBV3-2), the J call TRBJ1-2; 7 nucleotides align to TRBD1. Trimming took 1 base from V and 8 from J; bases not matched to a gene: 7. In germline, CDR1 is LGHDT, CDR2 YNNKEL (reference sequence). The CDR3 consists of 14 residues. The CDR3 DNA sequence: TGTGCCAGCAGCCAAGGGCGACAGGGTAGCGGCTACACCTTC. It encodes CASSQGRQGSGYTF.